This TCR beta chain was obtained from a study of technical replicates of blood from several donors. The germline CDR1 and CDR2 sequences are SGHVS and FQNEAQ. This CDR3 has 16 amino acids. The V gene lost 0 bases and the J gene lost 7 bases, with 18 bases spanning the gap. The method was immunoSEQ multiplex PCR; TCRdb's version includes in-frame clones alone and lacks a portion of them. The sample records about 76,000 clones, approximately 96% being singletons. The receptor was derived from a human donor in good health. The chain links TRBV7-8 to TRBJ2-5; maybe TRBD2 (7 bases). The specimen was T cells isolated from PBMCs. CDR3 nucleotide sequence: TGTGCCAGCAGCTTAGCGATGGCGGGGGCCCACGGGACCCAGTACTTC. Translated: CASSLAMAGAHGTQYF. Filled out from reference TRBV7-8 and TRBJ2-5, the complete variable domain reads GAGVSQSPRYKVAKRGQDVALRCDPISGHVSLFWYQQALGQGPEFLTYFQNEAQLDKSGLPSDRFFAERPEGSVSTLKIQRTQQEDSAVYLCASSLAMAGAHGTQYFGPGTRLLVL.